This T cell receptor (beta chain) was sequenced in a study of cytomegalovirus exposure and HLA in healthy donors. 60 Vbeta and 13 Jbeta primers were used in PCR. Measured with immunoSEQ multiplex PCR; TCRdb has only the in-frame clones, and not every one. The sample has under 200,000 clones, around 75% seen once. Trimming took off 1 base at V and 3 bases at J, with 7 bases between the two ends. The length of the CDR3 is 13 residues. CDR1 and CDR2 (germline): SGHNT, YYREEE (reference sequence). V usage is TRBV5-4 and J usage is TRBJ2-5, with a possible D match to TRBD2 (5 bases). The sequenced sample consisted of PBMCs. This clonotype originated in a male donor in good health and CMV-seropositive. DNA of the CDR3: TGTGCCAGCAGCTTGCGAGGGAAAGAGACCCAGTACTTC. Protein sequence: CASSLRGKETQYF. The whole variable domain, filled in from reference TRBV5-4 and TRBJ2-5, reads ETGVTQSPTHLIKTRGQQVTLRCSSQSGHNTVSWYQQALGQGPQFIFQYYREEENGRGNFPPRFSGLQFPNYSSELNVNALELDDSALYLCASSLRGKETQYFGPGTRLLVL.